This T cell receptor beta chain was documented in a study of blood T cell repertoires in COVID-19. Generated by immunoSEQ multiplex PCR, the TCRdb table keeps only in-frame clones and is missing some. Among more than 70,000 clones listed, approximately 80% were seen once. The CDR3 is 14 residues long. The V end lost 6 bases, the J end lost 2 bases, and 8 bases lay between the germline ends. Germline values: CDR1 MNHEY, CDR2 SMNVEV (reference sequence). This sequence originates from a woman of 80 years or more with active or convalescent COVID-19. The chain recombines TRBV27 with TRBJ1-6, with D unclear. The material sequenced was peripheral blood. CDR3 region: CASSRQAYNSPLHF. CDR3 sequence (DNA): TGTGCCAGCAGCCGACAAGCCTATAATTCACCCCTCCACTTT.